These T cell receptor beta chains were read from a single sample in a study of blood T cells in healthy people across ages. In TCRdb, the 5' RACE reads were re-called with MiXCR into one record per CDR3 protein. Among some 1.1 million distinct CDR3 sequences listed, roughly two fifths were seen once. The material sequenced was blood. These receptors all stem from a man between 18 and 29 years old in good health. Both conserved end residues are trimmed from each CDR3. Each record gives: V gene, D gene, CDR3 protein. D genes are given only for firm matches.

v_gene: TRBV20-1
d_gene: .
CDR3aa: SAWDLRAYEQY

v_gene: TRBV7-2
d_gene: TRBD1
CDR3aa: ASSPSTRDRETQY

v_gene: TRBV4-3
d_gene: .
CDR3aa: ASSPGPGNEQF

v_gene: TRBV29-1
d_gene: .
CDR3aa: SVEGRSNTGELF

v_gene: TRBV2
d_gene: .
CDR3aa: ASSEEYGGTQY

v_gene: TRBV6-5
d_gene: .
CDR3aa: ASSYSTVQASDSPLH

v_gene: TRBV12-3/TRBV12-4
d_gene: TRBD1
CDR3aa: ASSLRTGVSYGYT

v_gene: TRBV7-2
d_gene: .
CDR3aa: ASSLMLQRRDNEQF

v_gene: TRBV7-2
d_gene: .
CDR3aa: ASNFGQNIQY

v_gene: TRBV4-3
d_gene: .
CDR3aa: ASSQDGGRSPSNTGELF

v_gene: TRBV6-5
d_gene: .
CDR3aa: ASRLWGAMNTEAF

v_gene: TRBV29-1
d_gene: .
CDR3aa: SVQDEGRAYGYT

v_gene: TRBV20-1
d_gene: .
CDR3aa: SASRRAGGNQPQH

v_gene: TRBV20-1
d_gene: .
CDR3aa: SARNAEHSNQPQH

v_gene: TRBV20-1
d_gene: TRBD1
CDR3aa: SAGDRGGQPQH

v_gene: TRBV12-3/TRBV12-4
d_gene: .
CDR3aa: ASRTRQATEAF

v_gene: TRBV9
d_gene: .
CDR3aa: ASSLYGTNEKLF

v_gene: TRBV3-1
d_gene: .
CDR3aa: ASSQDGRWWDGELF

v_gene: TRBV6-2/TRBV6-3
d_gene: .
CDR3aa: ASSPMSYEQY

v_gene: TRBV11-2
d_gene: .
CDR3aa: ASSQSEGANEKLF

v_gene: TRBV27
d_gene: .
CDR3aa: AGSVGGANYGYT

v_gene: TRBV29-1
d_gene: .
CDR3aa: SVKGVYQETQF

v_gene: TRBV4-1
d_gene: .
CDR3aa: ASSQEENGEKLF

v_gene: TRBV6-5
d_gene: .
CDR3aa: ASSSLRQTDTQY

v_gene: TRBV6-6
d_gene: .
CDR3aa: ASSSWRGYT

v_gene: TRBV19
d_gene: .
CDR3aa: ASSLEGRRYYNEQF

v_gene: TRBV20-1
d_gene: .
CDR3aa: SARDRALGYGYT

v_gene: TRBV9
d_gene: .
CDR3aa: ASSEHAGVLGSPLH

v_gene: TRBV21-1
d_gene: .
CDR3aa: ASSKVPSGLSTEELF